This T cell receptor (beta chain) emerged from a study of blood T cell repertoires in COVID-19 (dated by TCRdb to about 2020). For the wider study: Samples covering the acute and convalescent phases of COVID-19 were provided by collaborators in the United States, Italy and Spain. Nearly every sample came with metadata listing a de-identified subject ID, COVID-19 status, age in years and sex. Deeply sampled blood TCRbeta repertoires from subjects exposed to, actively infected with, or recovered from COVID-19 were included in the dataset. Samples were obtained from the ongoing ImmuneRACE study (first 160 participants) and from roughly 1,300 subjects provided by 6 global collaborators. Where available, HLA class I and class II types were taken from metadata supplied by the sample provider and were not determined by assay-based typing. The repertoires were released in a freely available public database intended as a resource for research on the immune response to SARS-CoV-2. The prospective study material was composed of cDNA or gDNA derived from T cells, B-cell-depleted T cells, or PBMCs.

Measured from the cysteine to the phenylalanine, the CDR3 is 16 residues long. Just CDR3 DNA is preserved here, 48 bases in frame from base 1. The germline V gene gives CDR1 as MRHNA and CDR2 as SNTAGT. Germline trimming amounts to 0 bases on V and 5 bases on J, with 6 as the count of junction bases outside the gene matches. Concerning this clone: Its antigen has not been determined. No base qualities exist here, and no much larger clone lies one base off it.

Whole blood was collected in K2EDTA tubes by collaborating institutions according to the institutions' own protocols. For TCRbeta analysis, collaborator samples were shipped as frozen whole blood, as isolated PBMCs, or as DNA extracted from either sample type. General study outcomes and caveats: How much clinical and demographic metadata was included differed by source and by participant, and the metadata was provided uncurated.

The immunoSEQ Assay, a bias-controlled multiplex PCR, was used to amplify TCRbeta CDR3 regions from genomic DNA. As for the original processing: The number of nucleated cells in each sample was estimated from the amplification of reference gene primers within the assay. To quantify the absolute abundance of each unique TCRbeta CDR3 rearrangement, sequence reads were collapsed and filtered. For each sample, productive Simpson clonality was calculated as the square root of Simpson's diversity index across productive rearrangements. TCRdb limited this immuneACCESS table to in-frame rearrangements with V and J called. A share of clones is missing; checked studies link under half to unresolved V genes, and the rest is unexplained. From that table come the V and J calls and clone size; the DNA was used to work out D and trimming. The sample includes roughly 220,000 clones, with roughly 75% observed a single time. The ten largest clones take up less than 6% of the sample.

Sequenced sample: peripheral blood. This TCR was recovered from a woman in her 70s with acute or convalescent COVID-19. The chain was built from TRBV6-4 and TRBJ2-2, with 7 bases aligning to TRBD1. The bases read TGTGCCAGCAGTGACTCGAGGGACAGCGGAACCGGGGAGCTGTTTTTT. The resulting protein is CASSDSRDSGTGELFF.